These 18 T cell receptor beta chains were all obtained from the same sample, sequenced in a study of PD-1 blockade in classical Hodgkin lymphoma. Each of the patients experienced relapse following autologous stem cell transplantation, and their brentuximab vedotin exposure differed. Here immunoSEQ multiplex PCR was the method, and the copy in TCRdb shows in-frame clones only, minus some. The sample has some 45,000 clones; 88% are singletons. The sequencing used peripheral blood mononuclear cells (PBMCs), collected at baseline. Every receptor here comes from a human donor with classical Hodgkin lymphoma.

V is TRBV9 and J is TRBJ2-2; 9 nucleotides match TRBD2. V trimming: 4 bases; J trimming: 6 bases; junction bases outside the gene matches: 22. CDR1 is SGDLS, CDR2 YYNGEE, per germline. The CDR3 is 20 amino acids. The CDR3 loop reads CASSPRGVARREGRAGELFF. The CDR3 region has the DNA TGTGCCAGCAGCCCGAGAGGGGTGGCTAGGCGGGAGGGCCGGGCCGGGGAGCTGTTTTTT.

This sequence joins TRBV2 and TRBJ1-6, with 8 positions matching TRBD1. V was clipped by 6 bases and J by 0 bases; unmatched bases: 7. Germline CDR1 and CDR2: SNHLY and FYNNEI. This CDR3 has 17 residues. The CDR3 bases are TGTGCCAGCAGGGGCACGACAGGGGCCTCCTATAATTCACCCCTCCACTTT. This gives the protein CASRGTTGASYNSPLHF.

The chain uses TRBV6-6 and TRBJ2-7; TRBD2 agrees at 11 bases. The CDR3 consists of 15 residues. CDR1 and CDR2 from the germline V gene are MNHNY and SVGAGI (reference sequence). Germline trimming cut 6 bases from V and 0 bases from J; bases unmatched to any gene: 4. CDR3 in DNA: TGTGCCAGCAGCCCGGGACTAGCGGCCTCCTACGAGCAGTACTTC. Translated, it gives CASSPGLAASYEQYF.

Here the CDR3 reads CASSLAGVGLNYNEQFF. For the CDR3, the DNA is TGTGCCAGCAGCTTAGCGGGGGTGGGACTTAACTACAATGAGCAGTTCTTC. The chain is built from TRBV7-2 and TRBJ2-1; possibly TRBD2 for D (6 bases). Trimming stripped 0 bases from V and 3 bases from J, with 15 bases between. Germline V lookup: CDR1 SGHTA, CDR2 FQGNSA. The CDR3 length is 17 residues.

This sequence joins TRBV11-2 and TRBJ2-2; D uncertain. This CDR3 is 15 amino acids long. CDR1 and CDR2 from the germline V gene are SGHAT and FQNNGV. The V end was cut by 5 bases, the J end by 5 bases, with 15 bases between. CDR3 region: CASSPRTGSTGELFF. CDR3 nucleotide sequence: TGTGCCAGCAGCCCAAGGACGGGCTCGACCGGGGAGCTGTTTTTT.

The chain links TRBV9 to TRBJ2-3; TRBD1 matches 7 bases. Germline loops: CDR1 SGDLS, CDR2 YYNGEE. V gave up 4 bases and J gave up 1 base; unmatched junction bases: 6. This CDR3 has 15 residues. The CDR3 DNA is TGTGCCAGCAGCACGAACAGGGGAGGCACAGATACGCAGTATTTT. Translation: CASSTNRGGTDTQYF. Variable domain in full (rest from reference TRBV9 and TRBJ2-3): DSGVTQTPKHLITATGQRVTLRCSPRSGDLSVYWYQQSLDQGLQFLIQYYNGEERAKGNILERFSAQQFPDLHSELNLSSLELGDSALYFCASSTNRGGTDTQYFGPGTRLTVL.

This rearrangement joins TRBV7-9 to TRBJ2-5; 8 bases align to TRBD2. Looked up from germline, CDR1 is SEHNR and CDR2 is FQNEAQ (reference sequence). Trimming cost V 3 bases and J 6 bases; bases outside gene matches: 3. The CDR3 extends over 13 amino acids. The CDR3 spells CASSLTGGKTQYF. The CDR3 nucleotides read TGTGCCAGCAGCTTGACGGGAGGGAAGACCCAGTACTTC.

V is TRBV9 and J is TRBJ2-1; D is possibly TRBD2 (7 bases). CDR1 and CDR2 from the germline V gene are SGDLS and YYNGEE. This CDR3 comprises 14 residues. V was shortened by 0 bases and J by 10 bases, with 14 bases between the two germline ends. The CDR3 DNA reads TGTGCCAGCAGCGTAGTGGGAGGGGGAGGGGAGCAGTTCTTC. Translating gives CASSVVGGGGEQFF.

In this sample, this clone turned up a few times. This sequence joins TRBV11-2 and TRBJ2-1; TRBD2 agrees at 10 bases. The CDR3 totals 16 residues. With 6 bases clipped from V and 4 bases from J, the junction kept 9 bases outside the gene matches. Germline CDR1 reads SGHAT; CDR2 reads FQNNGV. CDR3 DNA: TGTGCCAGCAGACCAGTCGGGACTAGCGTTTACAATGAGCAGTTCTTC. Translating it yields CASRPVGTSVYNEQFF.

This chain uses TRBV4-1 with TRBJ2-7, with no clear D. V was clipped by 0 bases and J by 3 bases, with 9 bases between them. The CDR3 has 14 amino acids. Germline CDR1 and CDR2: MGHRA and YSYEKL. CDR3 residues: CASSQESMDYEQYF. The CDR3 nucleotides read TGCGCCAGCAGCCAAGAAAGTATGGACTACGAGCAGTACTTC.

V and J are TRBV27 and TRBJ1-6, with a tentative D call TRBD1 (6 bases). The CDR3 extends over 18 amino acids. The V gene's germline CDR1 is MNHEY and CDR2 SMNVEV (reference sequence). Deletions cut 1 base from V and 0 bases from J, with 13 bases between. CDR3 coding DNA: TGTGCCAGCAGTTTATGGGGACAATCATCCTCCTATAATTCACCCCTCCACTTT. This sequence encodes CASSLWGQSSSYNSPLHF.

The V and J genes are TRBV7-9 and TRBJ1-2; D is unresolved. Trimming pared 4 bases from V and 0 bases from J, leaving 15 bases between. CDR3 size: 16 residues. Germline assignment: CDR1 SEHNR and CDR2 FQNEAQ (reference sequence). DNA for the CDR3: TGTGCCAGCAGCTCGTCGGGTAGGGAGACTAACTATGGCTACACCTTC. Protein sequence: CASSSSGRETNYGYTF.

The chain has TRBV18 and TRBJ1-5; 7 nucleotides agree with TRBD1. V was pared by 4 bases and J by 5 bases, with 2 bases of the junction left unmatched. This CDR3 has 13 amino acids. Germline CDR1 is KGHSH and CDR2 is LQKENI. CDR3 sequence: CASSLDRDQPQHF. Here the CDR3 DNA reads TGTGCCAGCTCACTAGACAGGGATCAGCCCCAGCATTTT.

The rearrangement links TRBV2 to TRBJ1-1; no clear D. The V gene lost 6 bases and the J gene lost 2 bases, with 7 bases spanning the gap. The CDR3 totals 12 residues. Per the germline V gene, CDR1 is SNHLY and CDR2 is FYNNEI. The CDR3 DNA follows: TGTGCCAGCAGAAGAACTAACACTGAAGCTTTCTTT. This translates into CASRRTNTEAFF.

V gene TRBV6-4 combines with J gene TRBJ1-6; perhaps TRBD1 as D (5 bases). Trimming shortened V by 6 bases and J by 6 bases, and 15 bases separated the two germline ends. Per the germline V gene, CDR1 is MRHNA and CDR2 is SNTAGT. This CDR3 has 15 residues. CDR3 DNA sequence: TGTGCCAGCAGCAGCCGGGACGGAGGTAATTCACCCCTCCACTTT. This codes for CASSSRDGGNSPLHF.

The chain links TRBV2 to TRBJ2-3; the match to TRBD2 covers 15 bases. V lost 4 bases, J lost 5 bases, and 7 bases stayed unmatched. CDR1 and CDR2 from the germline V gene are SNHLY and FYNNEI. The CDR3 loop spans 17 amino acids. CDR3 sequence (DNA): TGTGCCAGCAGTGGGACTAGCGGGAGGGCCGGGGGAGATACGCAGTATTTT. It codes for CASSGTSGRAGGDTQYF.

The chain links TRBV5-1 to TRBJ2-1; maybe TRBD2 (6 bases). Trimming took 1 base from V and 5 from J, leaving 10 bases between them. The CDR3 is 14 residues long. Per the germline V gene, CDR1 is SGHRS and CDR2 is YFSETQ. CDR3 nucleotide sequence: TGCGCCAGCAGCTTGAAGCGGGTAAACAATGAGCAGTTCTTC. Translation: CASSLKRVNNEQFF.

The CDR3 region has the DNA TGTGCCAGCAGCCCTGCCAGGGGCCACGAGCAGTTCTTC. Its protein is CASSPARGHEQFF. The chain recombines TRBV13 with TRBJ2-1; TRBD1 is a possible D gene (6 bases). Trimming cost V 5 bases and J 10 bases, with 15 bases left between them. This CDR3 contains 13 residues. The germline V gene encodes CDR1 PRHDT and CDR2 FYEKMQ (reference sequence).